This T cell receptor (beta chain) was captured by sequencing in a study of beta chain features in type 1 diabetes. Overall study results and limits: Within patients, naive, central memory and Treg TCRB repertoires seemed more similar than within healthy donors. These data did not resolve whether HLA type affects TCRB rearrangement.

Every isolated RNA sample was fully reverse transcribed, so sequencing captured expressed TCRB transcripts. Here immunoSEQ multiplex PCR was the method, and the copy in TCRdb shows in-frame clones only, minus some. The table records around 350,000 clones, 10% to 15% of them present only once. A word on this clone: As yet, its antigen is unknown.

Germline loops: CDR1 ENHRY, CDR2 SYGVKD. V lost 4 bases to trimming and J lost 3 bases, with 7 bases between them. The CDR3 has 13 amino acids. The genes are TRBV10-3 and TRBJ2-1; no clear D. Sequenced input: naive CD4+ T cells from blood. This clonotype was sampled from a man younger than 35 in good health. The CDR3 region is CAISVGNYNEQFF. In nucleotides, the CDR3 is TGTGCCATCAGTGTTGGCAACTACAATGAGCAGTTCTTC.